The following is a TCR beta chain sequence with its context. The antigen is undetermined. Profiled with immunoSEQ multiplex PCR; TCRdb holds only in-frame clones, not every one. This repertoire shows 150,000 or so clones, 70% to 90% found once; its top ten account for around 2.7%. The CDR3 is 23 residues long. This entry belongs to a study of cytotoxic CD8 clonotypes in ibrutinib-treated CLL. As for the study in general: Response sampling occurred after a median roughly 11 months of treatment (range 6 to 36). Whole-study results and caveats: Treatment left the uncommon public clonotypes either contracted or stable in frequency.

The V and J genes are TRBV21-1 and TRBJ2-7; TRBD2 is the table's D call, not checked against the DNA. TRBV21-1 is labeled a pseudogene. The material sequenced was PBMCs, taken at disease progression, from a patient treated with ibrutinib. This receptor was taken from a human donor with chronic lymphocytic leukemia. CDR3: CASSSCVTGGTRTASDITYEQYF. As DNA, the CDR3 is TGTGCCAGCAGCTCCTGCGTTACTGGGGGGACTAGGACAGCCTCCGATATTACCTACGAGCAGTACTTC.